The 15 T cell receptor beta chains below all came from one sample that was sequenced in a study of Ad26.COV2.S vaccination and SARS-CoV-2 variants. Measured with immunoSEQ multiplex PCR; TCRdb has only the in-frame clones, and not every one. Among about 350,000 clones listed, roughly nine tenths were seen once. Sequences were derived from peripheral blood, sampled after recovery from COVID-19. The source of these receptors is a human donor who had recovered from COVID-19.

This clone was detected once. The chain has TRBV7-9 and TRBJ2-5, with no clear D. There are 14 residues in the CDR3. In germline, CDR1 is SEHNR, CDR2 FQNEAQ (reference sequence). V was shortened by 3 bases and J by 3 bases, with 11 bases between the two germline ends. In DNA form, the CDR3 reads TGTGCCAGCAGCTTGTCAGGCTGGGAAGAGACCCAGTACTTC. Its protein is CASSLSGWEETQYF.

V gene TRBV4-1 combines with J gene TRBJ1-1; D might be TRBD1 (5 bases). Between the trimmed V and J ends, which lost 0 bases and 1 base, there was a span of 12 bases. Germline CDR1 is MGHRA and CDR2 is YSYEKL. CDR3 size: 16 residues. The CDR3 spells CASSQDHSTGNTEAFF. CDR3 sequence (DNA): TGCGCCAGCAGCCAAGATCACTCCACAGGGAACACTGAAGCTTTCTTT.

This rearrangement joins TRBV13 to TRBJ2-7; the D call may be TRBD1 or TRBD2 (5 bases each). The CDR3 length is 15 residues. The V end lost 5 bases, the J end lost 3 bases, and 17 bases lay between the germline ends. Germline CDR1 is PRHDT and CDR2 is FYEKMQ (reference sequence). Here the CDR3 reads CASSIRDREIYEQYF. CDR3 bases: TGTGCCAGCAGCATTCGGGACCGTGAGATCTACGAGCAGTACTTC.

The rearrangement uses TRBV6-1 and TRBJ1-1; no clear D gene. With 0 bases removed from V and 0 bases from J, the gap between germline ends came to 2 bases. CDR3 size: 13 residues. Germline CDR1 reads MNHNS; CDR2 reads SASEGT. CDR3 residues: CASSEAVNTEAFF. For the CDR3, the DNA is TGTGCCAGCAGTGAAGCTGTGAACACTGAAGCTTTCTTT.

The CDR3 spells CASSYDTGANYGYTF. DNA of the CDR3: TGTGCCAGCAGTTACGATACAGGGGCGAACTATGGCTACACCTTC. This rearrangement joins TRBV6-5 to TRBJ1-2, with 7 nucleotides matching TRBD1. Germline CDR1 MNHEY, CDR2 SVGAGI. The CDR3 sequence is 15 residues long. Losses at the gene ends were 2 bases for V and 2 bases for J; bases not matched to a gene: 5.

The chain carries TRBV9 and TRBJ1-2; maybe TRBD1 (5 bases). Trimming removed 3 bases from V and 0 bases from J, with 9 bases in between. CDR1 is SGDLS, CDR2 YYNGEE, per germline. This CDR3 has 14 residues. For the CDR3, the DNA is TGTGCCAGCAGCGCCGGGGGTGCTAACTATGGCTACACCTTC. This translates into CASSAGGANYGYTF.

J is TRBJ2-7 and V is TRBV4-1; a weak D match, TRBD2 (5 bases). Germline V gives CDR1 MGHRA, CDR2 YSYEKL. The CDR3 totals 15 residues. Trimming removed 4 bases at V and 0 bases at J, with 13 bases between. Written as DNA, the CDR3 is TGCGCCAGCAGCCCTATGTTTAGCGACTCCTACGAGCAGTACTTC. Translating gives CASSPMFSDSYEQYF.

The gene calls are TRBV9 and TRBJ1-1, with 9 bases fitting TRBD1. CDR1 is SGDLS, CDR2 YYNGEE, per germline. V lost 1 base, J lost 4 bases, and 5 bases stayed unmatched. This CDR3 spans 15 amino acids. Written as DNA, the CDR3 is TGTGCCAGCAGCGTACAGGGACAGGGCCCCACTGAAGCTTTCTTT. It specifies CASSVQGQGPTEAFF. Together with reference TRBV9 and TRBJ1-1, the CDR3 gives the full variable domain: DSGVTQTPKHLITATGQRVTLRCSPRSGDLSVYWYQQSLDQGLQFLIQYYNGEERAKGNILERFSAQQFPDLHSELNLSSLELGDSALYFCASSVQGQGPTEAFFGQGTRLTVV.

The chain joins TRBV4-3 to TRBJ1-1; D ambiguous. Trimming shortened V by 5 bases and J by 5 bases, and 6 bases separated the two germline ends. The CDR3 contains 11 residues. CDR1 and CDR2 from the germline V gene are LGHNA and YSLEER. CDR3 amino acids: CASSGDTEAFF. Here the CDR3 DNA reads TGCGCCAGCAGCGGGGATACTGAAGCTTTCTTT.

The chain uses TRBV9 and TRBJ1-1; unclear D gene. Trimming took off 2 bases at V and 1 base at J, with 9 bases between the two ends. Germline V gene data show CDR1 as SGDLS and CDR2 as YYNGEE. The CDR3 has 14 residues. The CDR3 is CASSVFVGNTEAFF. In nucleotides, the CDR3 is TGTGCCAGCAGCGTTTTTGTGGGGAACACTGAAGCTTTCTTT.

Written as DNA, the CDR3 is TGTGCCAGCAGCTTCTTGAACACCGGGGAGCTGTTTTTT. It codes for CASSFLNTGELFF. The chain is built from TRBV11-3 and TRBJ2-2; no reliable D call. Germline lookup yields CDR1 SGHNT and CDR2 YENEEA. The CDR3 is 13 residues long. The V end lost 3 bases, the J end lost 1 base, and 3 bases lay between the germline ends.

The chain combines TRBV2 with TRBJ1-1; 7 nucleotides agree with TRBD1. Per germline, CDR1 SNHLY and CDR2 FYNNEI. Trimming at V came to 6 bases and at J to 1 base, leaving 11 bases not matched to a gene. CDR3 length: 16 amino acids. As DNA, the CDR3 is TGTGCCAGCAGCTATTTGTCCGGGACAGCGAACACTGAAGCTTTCTTT. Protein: CASSYLSGTANTEAFF. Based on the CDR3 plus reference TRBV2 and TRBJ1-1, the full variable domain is EPEVTQTPSHQVTQMGQEVILRCVPISNHLYFYWYRQILGQKVEFLVSFYNNEISEKSEIFDDQFSVERPDGSNFTLKIRSTKLEDSAMYFCASSYLSGTANTEAFFGQGTRLTVV.

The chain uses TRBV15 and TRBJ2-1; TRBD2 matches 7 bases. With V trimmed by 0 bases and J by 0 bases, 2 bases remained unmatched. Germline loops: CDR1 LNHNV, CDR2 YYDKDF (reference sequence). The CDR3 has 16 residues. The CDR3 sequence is CATSRDGGGSYNEQFF. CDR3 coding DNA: TGTGCCACCAGCAGAGATGGGGGGGGCTCCTACAATGAGCAGTTCTTC.

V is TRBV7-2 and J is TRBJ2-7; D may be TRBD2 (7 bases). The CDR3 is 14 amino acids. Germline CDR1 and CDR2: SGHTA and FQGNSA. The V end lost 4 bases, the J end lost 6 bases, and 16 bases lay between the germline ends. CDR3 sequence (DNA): TGTGCCAGCAGCTCGCGGGGGCGCGAACGCGAGCAGTACTTC. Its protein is CASSSRGREREQYF.

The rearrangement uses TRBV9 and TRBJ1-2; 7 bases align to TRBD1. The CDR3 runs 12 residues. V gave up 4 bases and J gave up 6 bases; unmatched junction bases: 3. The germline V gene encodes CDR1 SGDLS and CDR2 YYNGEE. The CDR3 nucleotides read TGTGCCAGCAGCACAGGGGAACATGGCTACACCTTC. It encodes CASSTGEHGYTF. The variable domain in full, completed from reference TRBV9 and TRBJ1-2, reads DSGVTQTPKHLITATGQRVTLRCSPRSGDLSVYWYQQSLDQGLQFLIQYYNGEERAKGNILERFSAQQFPDLHSELNLSSLELGDSALYFCASSTGEHGYTFGSGTRLTVV.